This T cell receptor beta chain derives from a study of blood T cell repertoires in COVID-19. Measured with immunoSEQ multiplex PCR; TCRdb has only the in-frame clones, and not every one. The table records 200,000 or so clones, about 90% of them present only once. The CDR3 runs 16 residues. The V segment lost 10 bases and the J segment 3 bases; nucleotides outside the gene matches: 17. The origin of this receptor is a woman between 55 and 75 years old with acute or convalescent COVID-19. The sequenced material came from peripheral blood. This chain connects TRBV23-1 to TRBJ2-5; TRBD2 matches at 7 bases. TRBV23-1 is placed among ORFs of uncertain function. CDR3 bases: TGCGCCATTCCGGGCCATCTGTTTCGGGAGGAAGAGACCCAGTACTTC. Its translation is CAIPGHLFREEETQYF.